This TCR beta chain stems from a study of response to subunit inactivated influenza vaccine. Findings of the study overall: Authors suggested each seasonal flu vaccination may recruit only limited numbers of new T cells.

TCRdb ran MiXCR on the RT-PCR reads and lists one entry per CDR3 protein. The repertoire holds about 520,000 distinct CDR3 sequences, approximately 11% seen once, with about 12% in the top ten. The germline V gene encodes CDR1 SGDLS and CDR2 YYNGEE. V shed 0 bases, J shed 7 bases, and the junction held 3 bases outside the gene matches. The CDR3 sequence is 15 residues long. To note about this clonotype: The antigen remains undetermined.

The sequence derives from a man aged 45-65 years who received an inactivated influenza vaccine. This rearrangement joins TRBV9 to TRBJ2-1, with 11 positions matching TRBD1. The input for sequencing was PBMCs from blood, taken 35 to 45 days after vaccination. The CDR3 DNA reads TGTGCCAGCAGCGTAGGGACAGGGGGCGTAAATGAGCAGTTCTTC. Amino acid sequence: CASSVGTGGVNEQFF.